This is a list of T cell receptor beta chains from one sample in a study of T cell responses to AZD1222 COVID-19 vaccine. Data came from immunoSEQ multiplex PCR; TCRdb stores just in-frame clones and leaves some out. The sample lists about 120,000 clones, about 87% occurring once. Sequencing was performed on peripheral blood, taken on day 0 of AZD1222 vaccination. These TCRs come from an adult in good health. Each CDR3 is given with its conserved first and last residue. The order of the fields is clone size, D gene, J gene, V gene, CDR3 DNA, CDR3 protein. The D gene is left open where the match is weak. Only part of the rows carry a size: once, few, many, or a class if the clone is expanded.

NA	NA	TRBJ2-3	TRBV5-8	TGTGCCACCCGGATCGAGGGAGGCGGAGATACGCAGTATTTT	CATRIEGGGDTQYF
NA	NA	TRBJ2-3	TRBV9	TGTGCCAGCAGCGTCCGGGACACCCACACAGATACGCAGTATTTT	CASSVRDTHTDTQYF
NA	TRBD1	TRBJ2-7	TRBV28	TGTGCCAGCGCCTCACCAGGGGGAACTATCGAGCAGTACTTC	CASASPGGTIEQYF
NA	TRBD2	TRBJ2-7	TRBV6-5	TGTGCCAGCAGGGGAGCGGGAGCATCTCTCGAGCAGTACTTC	CASRGAGASLEQYF
NA	NA	TRBJ1-1	TRBV20-1	TGCAGTGCCGGGGCGAACACTGAAGCTTTCTTT	CSAGANTEAFF
NA	NA	TRBJ2-7	TRBV7-9	TGTGCCAGCAGCTTAGTATTCGGGGACCTCGGCGAGCAGTACTTC	CASSLVFGDLGEQYF
NA	NA	TRBJ2-7	TRBV3-1/TRBV3-2	TGTGCCAGCCGCCTTGCGGGAACCTACGAGCAGTACTTC	CASRLAGTYEQYF
NA	NA	TRBJ2-3	TRBV7-2	TGTGCCAGCAGCTGGAAGGCAGGGGGCACAGATACGCAGTATTTT	CASSWKAGGTDTQYF
NA	NA	TRBJ1-1	TRBV6-4	TGTGCCAGGGGGTGTATGAACACTGAAGCTTTCTTT	CARGCMNTEAFF
few	NA	TRBJ1-1	TRBV14	TGTGCCAGCAGCAGGACGGGGTCCTCGAGGGCTTTCTTT	CASSRTGSSRAFF
NA	NA	TRBJ2-1	TRBV5-4	TGTGCCAGCAGCTTGGCAGTGGCCCAAGGTGAGCAGTTCTTC	CASSLAVAQGEQFF
many	NA	TRBJ2-1	TRBV11-2	TGTGCCAGCAGCTTAGGGGCAAAGACAGTCAGTAACTACAATGAGCAGTTCTTC	CASSLGAKTVSNYNEQFF
once	NA	TRBJ2-1	TRBV6-5	TGTGCCAGCAGTCCCGTGGCTGGGTGGGGCAATGAGCAGTTCTTC	CASSPVAGWGNEQFF
NA	NA	TRBJ1-5	TRBV28	TGTGCCAGCAGTTTACTCGGCAATCAGCCCCAGCATTTT	CASSLLGNQPQHF
NA	NA	TRBJ1-5	TRBV28	TGTGCCAGCAGTCCCCGCGGGCCTAGCAATCAGCCCCAGCATTTT	CASSPRGPSNQPQHF
NA	TRBD2	TRBJ2-1	TRBV19	TGTGCCAGTAGGACTCTAGCGGACTCCTACAATGAGCAGTTCTTC	CASRTLADSYNEQFF
NA	NA	TRBJ1-1	TRBV18	TGTGCCAGCTCGCCGCGGGCCCAGGGAGACACTGAAGCTTTCTTT	CASSPRAQGDTEAFF
few	TRBD2	TRBJ2-1	TRBV27	TGTGCCAGCGGACCTTCTAGCGGGTACAATGAGCAGTTCTTC	CASGPSSGYNEQFF
NA	TRBD2	TRBJ2-3	TRBV9	TGTGCCAGCAGCGTACGGGAGGGTAGCACAGATACGCAGTATTTT	CASSVREGSTDTQYF
NA	TRBD2	TRBJ2-7	TRBV11-2	TGTGCCAGCAGCTTAAAGGCTCTCGCGGGAGCCTCCTACGAGCAGTACTTC	CASSLKALAGASYEQYF
once	TRBD1	TRBJ2-7	TRBV6-5	TGTGCCAGCACGTGGGGACAGGGGGCGCCCGAGCAGTACTTC	CASTWGQGAPEQYF
NA	TRBD1	TRBJ1-2	TRBV5-1	TGCGCCAGCAGCCCCGGGACAGCTTATAACTATGGCTACACCTTC	CASSPGTAYNYGYTF
NA	TRBD2	TRBJ2-3	TRBV6-5	TGTGCCAGCAGTTACCGGACTAGCGGGAGGGCTAATACGCAGTATTTT	CASSYRTSGRANTQYF
NA	NA	TRBJ1-2	TRBV7-3	TGTGCCAGCAGCCCTGGGGGTCCTAACTATGGCTACACCTTC	CASSPGGPNYGYTF
once	NA	TRBJ1-2	TRBV28	TGTGCCAGCAGTTTACCGACCCCCAGCTATGGCTACACCTTC	CASSLPTPSYGYTF
NA	TRBD1	TRBJ2-2	TRBV7-2	TGTGCCAGCAGCTTAAGGGGGCGAGGGTACAACACCGGGGAGCTGTTTTTT	CASSLRGRGYNTGELFF
NA	TRBD1	TRBJ2-7	TRBV5-6	TGTGCCAGCAGGATGGGACAGGGAACCTACGAGCAGTACTTC	CASRMGQGTYEQYF
once	TRBD2	TRBJ2-3	TRBV30	TGTGCCTGGAGTCTAGGGACTAGCGGGGGCACAGATACGCAGTATTTT	CAWSLGTSGGTDTQYF
NA	NA	TRBJ2-2	TRBV9	TGTGCCAGCAGCGTCTCGGGAAACACCGGGGAGCTGTTTTTT	CASSVSGNTGELFF
NA	NA	TRBJ2-7	TRBV5-1	TGCGCCAGCAGCTTGCCGCCTACGGCGCAGGGATGGTCTTACGAGCAGTACTTC	CASSLPPTAQGWSYEQYF
NA	NA	TRBJ2-1	TRBV3-1/TRBV3-2	TGTGCCAGCAGCCAAGATGGCAGGGGGGGGTTCTTC	CASSQDGRGGFF
NA	NA	TRBJ2-7	TRBV19	TGTGCCAGTAGCTCGGCCCGAACCCGGGAGCAGTACTTC	CASSSARTREQYF
NA	NA	TRBJ2-1	TRBV7-2	TGTGCCAGCAGCCGCGACAGAAGGGTCAATGAGCAGTTCTTC	CASSRDRRVNEQFF
NA	TRBD2	TRBJ2-5	TRBV6-2/TRBV6-3	TGTGCCAGCAGTTACGGCGGGCTAGCGGGAGGGCTCGGAGAGACCCAGTACTTC	CASSYGGLAGGLGETQYF
NA	NA	TRBJ2-3	TRBV30	TGTGCCTGGGGCGGACAGAGAAGCACAGATACGCAGTATTTT	CAWGGQRSTDTQYF
few	NA	TRBJ1-3	TRBV7-8	TGTGCCAGCAGCTTATCTATCACCCTCCGCTCTGGAAACACCATATATTTT	CASSLSITLRSGNTIYF
NA	TRBD2	TRBJ2-5	TRBV6-5	TGTGCCAGCAGTTACTCGACTAGCGGGACTCAAGAGACCCAGTACTTC	CASSYSTSGTQETQYF
NA	NA	TRBJ1-1	TRBV28	TGTGCCAGCAGTTTACCCCAGGGGTGGACTGAAGCTTTCTTT	CASSLPQGWTEAFF
NA	NA	TRBJ2-3	TRBV4-2	TGTGCCAGCAGCCAAGGGGGTCGATCCTCTAGCACAGATACGCAGTATTTT	CASSQGGRSSSTDTQYF
NA	NA	TRBJ1-5	TRBV18	TGTGCCAGCTCACCACCGAGTACGGGAGGGCAGCCCCAGCATTTT	CASSPPSTGGQPQHF